This entry lists 8 T cell receptor beta chains sequenced from one sample in a study of cytomegalovirus exposure and HLA in healthy donors. PCR involved 60 Vbeta and 13 Jbeta primers. Profiling relied on immunoSEQ multiplex PCR, and the TCRdb table lists in-frame clones only, not all of them. The sample contains roughly 110,000 clones, over 80% of which appear only once. Sequenced sample: PBMCs. These receptor sequences come from a man aged 30 to 39 in good health and CMV-seropositive.

This chain's CDR3 is CASSKDRYNSPLHF. The DNA for the CDR3 is TGTGCCAGCAGTAAGGACAGGTATAATTCACCCCTCCACTTT. V and J are TRBV2 and TRBJ1-6; 7 nucleotides align to TRBD1. The CDR3 contains 14 residues. Germline values: CDR1 SNHLY, CDR2 FYNNEI. Losses at the gene ends were 5 bases for V and 4 bases for J; bases not matched to a gene: 2.

The genes are TRBV19 and TRBJ2-3; D is unresolved. There are 13 residues in the CDR3. From germline, CDR1 is LNHDA and CDR2 SQIVND (reference sequence). Trimming pared 7 bases from V and 2 bases from J, leaving 10 bases between. The CDR3: CASKSQNTDTQYF. CDR3 sequence (DNA): TGTGCCAGTAAATCACAAAACACAGATACGCAGTATTTT.

V is TRBV2 and J is TRBJ1-5; 9 nucleotides align to TRBD1. The V segment lost 6 bases and the J segment 2 bases; nucleotides outside the gene matches: 17. CDR1 is SNHLY and CDR2 is FYNNEI in the germline V gene. The CDR3 totals 19 residues. For the CDR3, the DNA is TGTGCCAGCAGGGCCAAACCTACCATGGACAGGGGAGGCAATCAGCCCCAGCATTTT. This translates into CASRAKPTMDRGGNQPQHF.

This clone was recorded a few times. The gene calls are TRBV29-1 and TRBJ2-7; D perhaps matches TRBD1 (6 bases). The CDR3 contains 12 residues. CDR1 and CDR2 (germline): SQVTM, ANQGSEA. Trimming removed 3 bases from V and 6 bases from J, with 12 bases in between. This CDR3 is CSVDRGFGEQYF. Written as DNA, the CDR3 is TGCAGCGTTGACAGGGGATTTGGCGAGCAGTACTTC.

The chain couples TRBV6-5 to TRBJ1-3; D gene ambiguous. Germline lookup yields CDR1 MNHEY and CDR2 SVGAGI. CDR3 length: 14 amino acids. Trimming cost V 6 bases and J 1 base, with 10 bases left between them. DNA of the CDR3: TGTGCCAGCAGGATTGGGAGATCTGGAAACACCATATATTTT. The encoded protein is CASRIGRSGNTIYF.

This clone has more than one count but fewer than ten. The rearrangement links TRBV27 to TRBJ2-1; 7 nucleotides agree with TRBD1. This CDR3 has 16 amino acids. V was pared by 6 bases and J by 1 base, with 9 bases of the junction left unmatched. Looked up from germline, CDR1 is MNHEY and CDR2 is SMNVEV (reference sequence). The CDR3 reads CASRPIGDSSYNEQFF. The CDR3 DNA sequence: TGTGCCAGCAGGCCTATAGGGGACAGTTCCTACAATGAGCAGTTCTTC.

DNA of the CDR3: TGCGCCAGCAGCCTTCAAGACAGGGTCCACTACGAGCAGTACTTC. Translating gives CASSLQDRVHYEQYF. J is TRBJ2-7 and V is TRBV4-1; TRBD1 aligns across 7 bases. V shed 4 bases and J 3 bases; nucleotides not matched to a gene: 9. Germline V gene data show CDR1 as MGHRA and CDR2 as YSYEKL. The CDR3 is 15 amino acids.

This clone was counted only a few times. The CDR3 DNA follows: TGTGCCAGCAGCAGAGACGCCGGGACAGGGATATACGAGCAGTACTTC. It yields the protein CASSRDAGTGIYEQYF. The V call is TRBV7-8, the J call TRBJ2-7; the match to TRBD1 covers 9 bases. Trimming removed 5 bases from V and 4 bases from J; junction bases left unmatched: 12. Germline CDR1 and CDR2: SGHVS and FQNEAQ. The CDR3 runs 16 residues.